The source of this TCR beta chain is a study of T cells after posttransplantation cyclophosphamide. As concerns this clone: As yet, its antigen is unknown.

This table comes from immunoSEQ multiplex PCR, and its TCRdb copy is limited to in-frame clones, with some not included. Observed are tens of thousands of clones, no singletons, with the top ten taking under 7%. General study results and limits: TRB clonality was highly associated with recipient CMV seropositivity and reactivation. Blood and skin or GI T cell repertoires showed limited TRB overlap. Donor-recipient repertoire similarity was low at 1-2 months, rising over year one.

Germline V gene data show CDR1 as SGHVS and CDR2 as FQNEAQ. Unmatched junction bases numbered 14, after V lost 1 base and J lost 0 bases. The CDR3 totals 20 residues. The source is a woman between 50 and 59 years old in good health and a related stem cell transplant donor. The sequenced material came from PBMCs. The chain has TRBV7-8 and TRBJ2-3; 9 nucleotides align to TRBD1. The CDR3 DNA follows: TGTGCCAGCAGCTTAGGCTGGACAGGGGAAAGGGAATCTAGCACAGATACGCAGTATTTT. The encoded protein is CASSLGWTGERESSTDTQYF. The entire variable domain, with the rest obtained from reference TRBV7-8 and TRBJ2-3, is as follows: GAGVSQSPRYKVAKRGQDVALRCDPISGHVSLFWYQQALGQGPEFLTYFQNEAQLDKSGLPSDRFFAERPEGSVSTLKIQRTQQEDSAVYLCASSLGWTGERESSTDTQYFGPGTRLTVL.